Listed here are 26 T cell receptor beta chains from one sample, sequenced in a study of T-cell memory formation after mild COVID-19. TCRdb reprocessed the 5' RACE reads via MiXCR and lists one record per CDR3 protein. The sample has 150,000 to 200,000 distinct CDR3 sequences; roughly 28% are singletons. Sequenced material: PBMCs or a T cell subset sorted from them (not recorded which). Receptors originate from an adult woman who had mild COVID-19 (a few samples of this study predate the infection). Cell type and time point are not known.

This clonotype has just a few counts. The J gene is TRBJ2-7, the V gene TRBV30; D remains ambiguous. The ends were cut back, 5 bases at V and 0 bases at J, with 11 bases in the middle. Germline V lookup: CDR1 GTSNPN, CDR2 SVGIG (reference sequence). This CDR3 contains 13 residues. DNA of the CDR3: TGTGCCTGGGCGCCGGGCCTCTCCTACGAGCAGTACTTC. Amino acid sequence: CAWAPGLSYEQYF.

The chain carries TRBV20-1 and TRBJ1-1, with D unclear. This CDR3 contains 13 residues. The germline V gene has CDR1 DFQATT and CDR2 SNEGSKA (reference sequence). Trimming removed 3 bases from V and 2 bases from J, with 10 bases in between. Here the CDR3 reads CSARRRLNTEAFF. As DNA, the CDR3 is TGCAGTGCTAGGCGGCGGTTAAACACTGAAGCTTTCTTT.

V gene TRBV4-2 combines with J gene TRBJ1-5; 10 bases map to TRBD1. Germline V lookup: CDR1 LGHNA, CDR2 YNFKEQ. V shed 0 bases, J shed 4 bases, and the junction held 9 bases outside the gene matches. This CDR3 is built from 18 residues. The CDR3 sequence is CASSQEARTGGWNQPQHF. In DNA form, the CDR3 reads TGTGCCAGCAGCCAAGAAGCGCGGACAGGGGGTTGGAATCAGCCCCAGCATTTT.

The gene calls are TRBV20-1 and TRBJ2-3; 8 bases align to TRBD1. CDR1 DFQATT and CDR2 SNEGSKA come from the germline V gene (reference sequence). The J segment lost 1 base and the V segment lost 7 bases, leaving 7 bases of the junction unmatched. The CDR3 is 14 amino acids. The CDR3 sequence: CSVEPGQGTDTQYF. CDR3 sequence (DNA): TGCAGTGTCGAACCGGGACAGGGCACAGATACGCAGTATTTT.

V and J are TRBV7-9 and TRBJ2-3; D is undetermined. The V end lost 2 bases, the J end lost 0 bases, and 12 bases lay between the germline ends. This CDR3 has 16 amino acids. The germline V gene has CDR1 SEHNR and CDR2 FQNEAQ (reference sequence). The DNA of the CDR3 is TGTGCCAGCAGCTTATTTCCCCTGACTAGCACAGATACGCAGTATTTT. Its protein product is CASSLFPLTSTDTQYF.

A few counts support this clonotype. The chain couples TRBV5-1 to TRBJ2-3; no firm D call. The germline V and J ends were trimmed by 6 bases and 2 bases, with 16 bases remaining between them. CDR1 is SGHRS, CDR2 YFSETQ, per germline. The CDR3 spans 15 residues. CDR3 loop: CASKGSTLDTDTQYF. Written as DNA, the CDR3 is TGCGCCAGCAAGGGTTCCACGCTTGACACAGATACGCAGTATTTT. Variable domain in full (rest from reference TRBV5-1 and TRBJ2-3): KAGVTQTPRYLIKTRGQQVTLSCSPISGHRSVSWYQQTPGQGLQFLFEYFSETQRNKGNFPGRFSGRQFSNSRSEMNVSTLELGDSALYLCASKGSTLDTDTQYFGPGTRLTVL.

In nucleotides, the CDR3 is TGTGCCAGCAGCATGACAGGGCTGAGCTATGGCTACACCTTC. It is translated as CASSMTGLSYGYTF. J is TRBJ1-2 and V is TRBV6-5; 7 bases line up with TRBD1. This CDR3 comprises 14 residues. Losses at the gene ends were 6 bases for V and 4 bases for J; bases not matched to a gene: 8. Germline V gene sequence: CDR1 MNHEY, CDR2 SVGAGI.

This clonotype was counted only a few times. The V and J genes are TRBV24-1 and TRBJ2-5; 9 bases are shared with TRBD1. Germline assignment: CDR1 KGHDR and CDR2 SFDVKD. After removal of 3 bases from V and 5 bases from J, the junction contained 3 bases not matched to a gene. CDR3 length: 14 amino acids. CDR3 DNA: TGTGCCACCAGTGATACAGGGGGCGCGGAGACCCAGTACTTC. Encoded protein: CATSDTGGAETQYF.

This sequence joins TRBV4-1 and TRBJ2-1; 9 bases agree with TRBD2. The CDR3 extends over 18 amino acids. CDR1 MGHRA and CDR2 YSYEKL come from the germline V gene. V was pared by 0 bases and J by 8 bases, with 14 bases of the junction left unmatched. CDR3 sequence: CASSQEVAGGPVTDEQFF. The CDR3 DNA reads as TGCGCCAGCAGCCAAGAAGTGGCGGGGGGGCCTGTTACCGATGAGCAGTTCTTC.

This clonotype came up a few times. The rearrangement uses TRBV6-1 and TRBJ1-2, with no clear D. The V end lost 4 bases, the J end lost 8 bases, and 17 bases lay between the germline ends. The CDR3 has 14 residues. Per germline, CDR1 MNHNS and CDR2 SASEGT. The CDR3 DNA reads TGTGCCAGCAGTGCCCGGGCAGACCCACGCGGCTACACCTTC. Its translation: CASSARADPRGYTF.

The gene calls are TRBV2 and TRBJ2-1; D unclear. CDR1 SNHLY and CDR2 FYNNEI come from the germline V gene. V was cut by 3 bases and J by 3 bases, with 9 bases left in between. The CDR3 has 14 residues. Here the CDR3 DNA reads TGTGCCAGCAGTGATCATCGCGGCTACAATGAGCAGTTCTTC. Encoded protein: CASSDHRGYNEQFF.

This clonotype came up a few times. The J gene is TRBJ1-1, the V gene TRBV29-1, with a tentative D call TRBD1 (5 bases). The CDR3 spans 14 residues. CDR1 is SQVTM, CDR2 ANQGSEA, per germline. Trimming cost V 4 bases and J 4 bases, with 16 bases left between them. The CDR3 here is CSVALRGKITEAFF. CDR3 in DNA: TGCAGCGTTGCGTTGCGGGGGAAGATCACTGAAGCTTTCTTT.

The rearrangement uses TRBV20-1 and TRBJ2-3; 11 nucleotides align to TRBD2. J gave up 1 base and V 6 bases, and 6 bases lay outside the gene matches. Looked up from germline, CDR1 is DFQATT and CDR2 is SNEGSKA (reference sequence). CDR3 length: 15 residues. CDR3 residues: CSATSGGRGTDTQYF. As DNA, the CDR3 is TGCAGTGCAACTAGCGGGGGCCGGGGCACAGATACGCAGTATTTT.

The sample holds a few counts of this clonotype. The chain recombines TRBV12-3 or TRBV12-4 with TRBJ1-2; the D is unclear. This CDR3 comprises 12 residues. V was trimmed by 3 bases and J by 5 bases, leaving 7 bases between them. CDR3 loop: CASSFAGYGYTF. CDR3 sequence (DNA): TGTGCCAGCAGTTTCGCCGGGTATGGCTACACCTTC.

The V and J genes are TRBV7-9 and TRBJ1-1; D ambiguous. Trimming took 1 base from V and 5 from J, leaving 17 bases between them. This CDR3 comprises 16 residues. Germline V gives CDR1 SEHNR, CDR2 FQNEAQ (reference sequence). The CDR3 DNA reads TGTGCCAGCAGCTTAGGCTCGGCTGGGATGGGAACTGAAGCTTTCTTT. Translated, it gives CASSLGSAGMGTEAFF.

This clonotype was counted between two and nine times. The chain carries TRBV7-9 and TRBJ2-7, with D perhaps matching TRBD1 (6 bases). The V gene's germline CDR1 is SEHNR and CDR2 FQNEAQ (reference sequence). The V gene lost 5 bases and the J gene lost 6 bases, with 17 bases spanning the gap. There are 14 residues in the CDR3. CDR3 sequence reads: CASSGGTGTGEQYF. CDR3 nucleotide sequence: TGTGCCAGCAGCGGAGGAACAGGGACGGGCGAGCAGTACTTC.

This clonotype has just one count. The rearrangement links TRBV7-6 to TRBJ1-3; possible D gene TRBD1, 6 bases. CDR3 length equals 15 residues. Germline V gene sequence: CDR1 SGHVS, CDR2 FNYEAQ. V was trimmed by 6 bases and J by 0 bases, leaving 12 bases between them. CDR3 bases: TGTGCCAGCAGATCTACAGGGATCTCTGGAAACACCATATATTTT. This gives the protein CASRSTGISGNTIYF.

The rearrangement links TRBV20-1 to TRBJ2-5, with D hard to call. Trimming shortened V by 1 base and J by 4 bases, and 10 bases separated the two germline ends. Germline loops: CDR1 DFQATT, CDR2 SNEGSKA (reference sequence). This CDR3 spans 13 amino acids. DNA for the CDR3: TGCAGTGCTAGAGCCGGATCCCTAGAGACCCAGTACTTC. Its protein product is CSARAGSLETQYF.

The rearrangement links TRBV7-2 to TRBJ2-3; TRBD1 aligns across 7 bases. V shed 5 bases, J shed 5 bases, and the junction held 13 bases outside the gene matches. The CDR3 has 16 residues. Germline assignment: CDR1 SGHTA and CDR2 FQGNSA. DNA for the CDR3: TGTGCCAGCAGCGGTATTGGGACAGCAACTGGAGATACGCAGTATTTT. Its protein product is CASSGIGTATGDTQYF.

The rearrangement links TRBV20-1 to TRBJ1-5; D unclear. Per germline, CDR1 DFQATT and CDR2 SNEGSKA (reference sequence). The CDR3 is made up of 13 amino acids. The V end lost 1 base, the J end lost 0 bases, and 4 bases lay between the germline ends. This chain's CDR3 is CSARGNSNQPQHF. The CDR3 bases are TGCAGTGCTAGAGGCAATAGCAATCAGCCCCAGCATTTT.

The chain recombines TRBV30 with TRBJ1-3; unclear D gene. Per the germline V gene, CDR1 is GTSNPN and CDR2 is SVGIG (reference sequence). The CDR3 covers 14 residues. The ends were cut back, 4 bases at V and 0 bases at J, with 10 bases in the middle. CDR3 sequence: CAWNKFNSGNTIYF. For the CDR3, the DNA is TGTGCCTGGAACAAGTTCAACTCTGGAAACACCATATATTTT.

The CDR3 protein is CATSRRTEHYEQYF. CDR3 DNA: TGTGCCACCAGCCGTCGGACCGAGCACTACGAGCAGTACTTC. The chain carries TRBV15 and TRBJ2-7; D not certain. This CDR3 contains 14 residues. V was clipped by 5 bases and J by 3 bases, with 14 bases between them. Germline-derived CDR1 and CDR2 are LNHNV and YYDKDF (reference sequence).

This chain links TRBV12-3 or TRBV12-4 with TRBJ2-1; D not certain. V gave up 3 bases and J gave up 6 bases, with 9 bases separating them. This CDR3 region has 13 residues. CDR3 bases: TGTGCCAGCAGTTTCGGCCAGTTCAATGAGCAGTTCTTC. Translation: CASSFGQFNEQFF.

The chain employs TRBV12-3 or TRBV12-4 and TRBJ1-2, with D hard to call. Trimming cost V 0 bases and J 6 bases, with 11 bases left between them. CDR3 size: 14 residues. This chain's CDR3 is CASSLAGVSNGYTF. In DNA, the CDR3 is TGTGCCAGCAGTTTAGCCGGGGTGTCGAATGGCTACACCTTC.

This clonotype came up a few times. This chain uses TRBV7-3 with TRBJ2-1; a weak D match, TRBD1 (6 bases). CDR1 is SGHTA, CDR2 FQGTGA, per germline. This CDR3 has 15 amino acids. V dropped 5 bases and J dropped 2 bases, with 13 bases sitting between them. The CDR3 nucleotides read TGTGCCAGCAGCCTGTCCGACAGGCCCTACAATGAGCAGTTCTTC. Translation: CASSLSDRPYNEQFF.

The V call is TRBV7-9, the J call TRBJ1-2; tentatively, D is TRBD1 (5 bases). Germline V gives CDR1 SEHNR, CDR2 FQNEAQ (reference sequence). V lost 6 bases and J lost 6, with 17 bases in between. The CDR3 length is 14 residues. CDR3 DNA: TGTGCCAGCAGTGGTGGGACTATCAGTGATGGCTACACCTTC. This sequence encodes CASSGGTISDGYTF.